A selection of T cell receptor beta chains follows, all from one sample in a study of OX40 agonist ivuxolimab in advanced cancers. TCRdb's copy holds only in-frame clones and misses some; the assay was immunoSEQ multiplex PCR. Of fewer than 45,000 clones listed, approximately 90% are singletons. Here the sequenced sample was CD4+ or CD8+ T cells sorted from blood, taken in a trial of the OX40 agonist ivuxolimab. The receptors shown here come from an adult with an advanced solid tumor such as melanoma, head and neck, liver or kidney cancer. CDR3s include the opening cysteine and the closing phenylalanine or tryptophan. Each record gives: CDR3 protein, CDR3 DNA, D gene, clone size, V gene, J gene. D genes are given only for firm matches. Part of the rows lack a size; the others show once, few, many or a class for expanded clones.

cdr3_aa: CASSLTRTYNEQFF
cdr3_nt: TGTGCCAGCAGCTTAACGCGGACCTACAATGAGCAGTTCTTC
d_call: .
clone_size: .
v_call: TRBV11-2
j_call: TRBJ2-1

cdr3_aa: CASRLGTASRGGYTF
cdr3_nt: TGTGCCAGCAGACTCGGGACGGCCTCCAGGGGTGGCTACACCTTC
d_call: .
clone_size: .
v_call: TRBV27
j_call: TRBJ1-2

cdr3_aa: CASIAQSRLLAPLHF
cdr3_nt: TGTGCCAGCATCGCGCAGAGTAGACTTTTGGCACCCCTCCACTTT
d_call: .
clone_size: .
v_call: TRBV6-1
j_call: TRBJ1-6

cdr3_aa: CASSWGATFYEQYF
cdr3_nt: TGTGCCAGCAGCTGGGGGGCGACCTTCTACGAGCAGTACTTC
d_call: .
clone_size: .
v_call: TRBV5-5
j_call: TRBJ2-7

cdr3_aa: CASSNRPDTRELFF
cdr3_nt: TGTGCCAGCAGTAACCGACCTGATACCCGGGAGCTGTTTTTT
d_call: .
clone_size: .
v_call: TRBV6-1
j_call: TRBJ2-2

cdr3_aa: CASSQVAGTGGSGELFF
cdr3_nt: TGTGCCAGCAGCCAAGTCGCGGGGACAGGGGGATCCGGGGAGCTGTTTTTT
d_call: TRBD1
clone_size: .
v_call: TRBV4-2
j_call: TRBJ2-2

cdr3_aa: CASPDRPDGNQPQHF
cdr3_nt: TGCGCCAGCCCGGACAGACCTGATGGCAATCAGCCCCAGCATTTT
d_call: .
clone_size: .
v_call: TRBV5-1
j_call: TRBJ1-5

cdr3_aa: CASSSKGPPTQYF
cdr3_nt: TGCGCCAGCAGCTCCAAGGGCCCCCCAACGCAGTATTTT
d_call: .
clone_size: .
v_call: TRBV5-1
j_call: TRBJ2-3

cdr3_aa: CASSLVQGFPNYEQYF
cdr3_nt: TGTGCCAGCAGCTTGGTTCAGGGGTTCCCTAACTACGAGCAGTACTTC
d_call: .
clone_size: once
v_call: TRBV5-6
j_call: TRBJ2-7

cdr3_aa: CAISESLQGGSEKLFF
cdr3_nt: TGTGCCATCAGTGAGTCATTACAGGGAGGTTCTGAAAAACTGTTTTTT
d_call: .
clone_size: .
v_call: TRBV10-3
j_call: TRBJ1-4

cdr3_aa: CASSPTPNTDTQYF
cdr3_nt: TGCGCCAGCAGCCCGACACCCAACACAGATACGCAGTATTTT
d_call: .
clone_size: .
v_call: TRBV5-1
j_call: TRBJ2-3

cdr3_aa: CASSLGRQNYGYTF
cdr3_nt: TGTGCCAGCAGCTTGGGACGGCAGAACTATGGCTACACCTTC
d_call: .
clone_size: .
v_call: TRBV5-3
j_call: TRBJ1-2

cdr3_aa: CASSLRTSGEDTQYF
cdr3_nt: TGCGCCAGCAGCTTAAGGACTAGTGGGGAAGATACGCAGTATTTT
d_call: TRBD2
clone_size: .
v_call: TRBV5-1
j_call: TRBJ2-3

cdr3_aa: CASFGTTYEQYF
cdr3_nt: TGTGCCAGTTTCGGGACTACCTACGAGCAGTACTTC
d_call: TRBD2
clone_size: .
v_call: TRBV6-5
j_call: TRBJ2-7

cdr3_aa: CASSPSGQGLISGNTIYF
cdr3_nt: TGTGCCAGCTCACCTTCGGGACAGGGGCTAATCTCTGGAAACACCATATATTTT
d_call: TRBD1
clone_size: .
v_call: TRBV18
j_call: TRBJ1-3

cdr3_aa: CASSESGPYGYTF
cdr3_nt: TGTGCCAGCAGTGAATCAGGGCCCTATGGCTACACCTTC
d_call: .
clone_size: .
v_call: TRBV2
j_call: TRBJ1-2

cdr3_aa: CASSLAGQDYGYTF
cdr3_nt: TGTGCCAGCAGCCTCGCAGGGCAGGACTATGGCTACACCTTC
d_call: .
clone_size: .
v_call: TRBV7-2
j_call: TRBJ1-2

cdr3_aa: CASISGQGNTEAFF
cdr3_nt: TGTGCCAGCATCTCGGGACAGGGAAACACTGAAGCTTTCTTT
d_call: TRBD1
clone_size: .
v_call: TRBV6-5
j_call: TRBJ1-1

cdr3_aa: CASSGGNEQFF
cdr3_nt: TGTGCCAGCTCAGGAGGTAATGAGCAGTTCTTC
d_call: .
clone_size: .
v_call: TRBV7-2
j_call: TRBJ2-1

cdr3_aa: CASSSLRDSLYNEQFF
cdr3_nt: TGTGCCAGCAGCTCCCTCCGGGACAGCCTCTACAATGAGCAGTTCTTC
d_call: TRBD1
clone_size: .
v_call: TRBV7-9
j_call: TRBJ2-1

cdr3_aa: CTSSIYPNQPQHF
cdr3_nt: TGTACCAGTAGTATTTATCCGAATCAGCCCCAGCATTTT
d_call: .
clone_size: .
v_call: TRBV19
j_call: TRBJ1-5

cdr3_aa: CASSPGAGSYGYTF
cdr3_nt: TGTGCCAGCTCACCAGGCGCAGGGTCCTATGGCTACACCTTC
d_call: .
clone_size: .
v_call: TRBV18
j_call: TRBJ1-2

cdr3_aa: CASSLAGASYNEQFF
cdr3_nt: TGTGCCAGCAGCTTAGCCGGGGCCTCCTACAATGAGCAGTTCTTC
d_call: .
clone_size: .
v_call: TRBV7-2
j_call: TRBJ2-1

cdr3_aa: CASSLELGLAGGQYF
cdr3_nt: TGTGCCAGCAGCTTAGAGTTAGGGCTAGCGGGGGGGCAGTACTTC
d_call: TRBD2
clone_size: .
v_call: TRBV11-2
j_call: TRBJ2-7

cdr3_aa: CASTPNPIVGGLYEQYF
cdr3_nt: TGTGCCAGCACCCCGAACCCCATAGTGGGGGGCCTATACGAGCAGTACTTC
d_call: .
clone_size: once
v_call: TRBV11-2
j_call: TRBJ2-7

cdr3_aa: CASSSGSEQYF
cdr3_nt: TGTGCCAGCAGCTCAGGGAGCGAGCAGTACTTC
d_call: .
clone_size: .
v_call: TRBV7-6
j_call: TRBJ2-7

cdr3_aa: CATTAGTGAPMDEAFF
cdr3_nt: TGTGCCACCACCGCCGGGACAGGGGCCCCAATGGATGAAGCTTTCTTT
d_call: TRBD1
clone_size: .
v_call: TRBV10-3
j_call: TRBJ1-1

cdr3_aa: CASSLEGAGSEAFF
cdr3_nt: TGCGCCAGCAGCTTGGAGGGGGCGGGGTCCGAAGCTTTCTTT
d_call: TRBD1
clone_size: .
v_call: TRBV5-1
j_call: TRBJ1-1

cdr3_aa: CASSDVRGEAFF
cdr3_nt: TGTGCCAGCAGTGACGTCCGGGGGGAAGCTTTCTTT
d_call: .
clone_size: .
v_call: TRBV2
j_call: TRBJ1-1

cdr3_aa: CASSLPWGGRSGNTIYF
cdr3_nt: TGTGCCAGCAGCCTCCCATGGGGGGGCCGCTCTGGAAACACCATATATTTT
d_call: .
clone_size: medium-sized
v_call: TRBV5-6
j_call: TRBJ1-3